Each of the 24 T cell receptor beta chains below was sequenced from the same sample in a study of blood T cell repertoires in COVID-19. Measured with immunoSEQ multiplex PCR; TCRdb has only the in-frame clones, and not every one. The sample holds fewer than 300,000 clones, 85% seen once. Source material: peripheral blood. These receptors came from a man in his fifties with active or convalescent COVID-19.

V usage is TRBV4-1 and J usage is TRBJ2-5; tentative D call: TRBD1 (5 bases). The CDR3 length is 12 residues. V lost 9 bases and J 5 bases, leaving 13 bases between the germline ends. CDR1 MGHRA and CDR2 YSYEKL come from the germline V gene. CDR3 in amino acids: CARRRGPETQYF. CDR3 nucleotides: TGCGCCAGACGTAGGGGCCCGGAGACCCAGTACTTC.

The table lists this clone with a few counts. The chain has TRBV18 and TRBJ2-7; 7 bases agree with TRBD1. With V trimmed by 4 bases and J by 4 bases, 7 bases remained unmatched. Germline V gene lookup returns CDR1 KGHSH and CDR2 LQKENI. The CDR3 loop spans 14 amino acids. The CDR3 reads CASSRSLQGYEQYF. The CDR3, as DNA: TGTGCCAGCTCACGATCGCTACAGGGGTACGAGCAGTACTTC.

V and J are TRBV3-1 (or the pseudogene TRBV3-2) and TRBJ2-2; D is uncertain. This CDR3 spans 12 amino acids. Germline lookup yields CDR1 LGHDT and CDR2 YNNKEL (reference sequence). V lost 1 base and J 8 bases, leaving 5 bases between the germline ends. The CDR3 here is CASSQGTGELFF. DNA for the CDR3: TGTGCCAGCAGCCAAGGAACTGGGGAGCTGTTTTTT.

The CDR3 loop reads CASSGYRGRGVDTQYF. CDR3 DNA sequence: TGTGCCAGCAGTGGGTACAGGGGACGAGGGGTAGATACGCAGTATTTT. The chain recombines TRBV27 with TRBJ2-3, with 7 bases that match TRBD1. The CDR3 has 16 residues. After removal of 5 bases from V and 5 bases from J, the junction contained 13 bases not matched to a gene. Per the germline V gene, CDR1 is MNHEY and CDR2 is SMNVEV (reference sequence).

The chain couples TRBV18 to TRBJ1-2, with D uncertain. The V gene lost 5 bases and the J gene lost 0 bases, with 13 bases spanning the gap. The CDR3 length is 15 residues. Germline CDR1 KGHSH, CDR2 LQKENI. The CDR3 nucleotides are TGTGCCAGCTCAAAAAATCAGAATTCTAACTATGGCTACACCTTC. It is translated as CASSKNQNSNYGYTF.

The gene calls are TRBV30 and TRBJ1-3, with a tentative D call TRBD1 (5 bases). This CDR3 has 13 residues. Looked up from germline, CDR1 is GTSNPN and CDR2 is SVGIG (reference sequence). V lost 5 bases and J lost 2, with 10 bases in between. CDR3 sequence (DNA): TGTGCCTGGGAACCAGGGACTGGAAACACCATATATTTT. This translates into CAWEPGTGNTIYF.

The chain uses TRBV21-1 and TRBJ2-2; no check of the table's D call, TRBD2, against the DNA was made. TRBV21-1 is reported as a pseudogene. The CDR3 length is 15 residues. CDR3 in amino acids: CASKLASGRTGELFF. The CDR3 nucleotides are TGTGCCAGCAAGCTCGCTAGCGGGAGAACCGGGGAGCTGTTTTTT.

The chain is built from TRBV15 and TRBJ1-2; TRBD1 aligns across 10 bases. The ends lost 0 bases at V and 2 bases at J; junction bases unmatched: 3. This CDR3 has 16 amino acids. The germline gives CDR1 LNHNV, CDR2 YYDKDF (reference sequence). For the CDR3, the DNA is TGTGCCACCAGCAGAGATAGGGGACAGGGGAACTATGGCTACACCTTC. Its protein product is CATSRDRGQGNYGYTF.

V and J are TRBV24-1 and TRBJ2-3; D perhaps matches TRBD1 (6 bases). The germline gives CDR1 KGHDR, CDR2 SFDVKD. CDR3 length: 16 residues. Trimming took 3 bases from V and 3 from J, leaving 15 bases between them. In nucleotides, the CDR3 is TGTGCCACCAGTGATGCGACGGCCAGGGGAACAGATACGCAGTATTTT. Its translation: CATSDATARGTDTQYF.

J is TRBJ1-1 and V is TRBV2, with D maybe TRBD1 (6 bases). The CDR3 runs to 13 residues. The germline V gene has CDR1 SNHLY and CDR2 FYNNEI. Deletions cut 7 bases from V and 1 base from J, with 10 bases between. The CDR3 nucleotides are TGTGCCAGCACCGGGACATGGAACACTGAAGCTTTCTTT. Translation gives CASTGTWNTEAFF. Based on the CDR3 plus reference TRBV2 and TRBJ1-1, the full variable domain is EPEVTQTPSHQVTQMGQEVILRCVPISNHLYFYWYRQILGQKVEFLVSFYNNEISEKSEIFDDQFSVERPDGSNFTLKIRSTKLEDSAMYFCASTGTWNTEAFFGQGTRLTVV.

CDR3 in DNA: TGTGCCAGCAGTGAATCAGAGGGCTTCTTTGAGCAGTTCTTC. This sequence encodes CASSESEGFFEQFF. The V and J genes are TRBV25-1 and TRBJ2-1; TRBD2 is a possible D gene (5 bases). In germline, CDR1 is MGHDK, CDR2 SYGVNS. Trimming cost V 1 base and J 9 bases, with 13 bases left between them. The CDR3 has 14 residues.

This clone turned up a few times. This chain uses TRBV5-6 with TRBJ2-2; TRBD2 matches at 14 bases. CDR3 size: 17 residues. With 4 bases clipped from V and 4 bases from J, the junction kept 6 bases outside the gene matches. Germline CDR1 and CDR2: SGHDT and YYEEEE. The CDR3 reads CASSPGLAGAGTGELFF. The CDR3, as DNA: TGTGCCAGCAGCCCGGGACTAGCGGGAGCGGGCACCGGGGAGCTGTTTTTT.

This chain joins TRBV5-1 and TRBJ1-3; D uncertain. The V end lost 4 bases, the J end lost 8 bases, and 7 bases lay between the germline ends. The CDR3 length is 11 residues. Germline loops: CDR1 SGHRS, CDR2 YFSETQ. CDR3: CASSHGDTIYF. CDR3 nucleotides: TGCGCCAGCAGCCACGGGGACACCATATATTTT.

The rearrangement uses TRBV9 and TRBJ2-5; 8 bases match TRBD2. Trimming removed 4 bases from V and 2 bases from J; junction bases left unmatched: 10. The CDR3 extends over 16 amino acids. CDR1 and CDR2 (germline): SGDLS, YYNGEE. DNA for the CDR3: TGTGCCAGCAGCAGGTCGGGACTAGACCTACAAGAGACCCAGTACTTC. Amino acids: CASSRSGLDLQETQYF.

V usage is TRBV7-2 and J usage is TRBJ1-1; no definite D call. V gave up 5 bases and J gave up 5 bases, with 15 bases separating them. The germline V gene encodes CDR1 SGHTA and CDR2 FQGNSA. This CDR3 has 14 residues. This chain's CDR3 is CASSPRMGRTEAFF. The DNA of the CDR3 is TGTGCCAGCAGCCCCCGCATGGGCAGGACTGAAGCTTTCTTT. The full variable domain, in which reference TRBV7-2 and TRBJ1-1 provide the parts outside the CDR3, is GAGVSQSPSNKVTEKGKDVELRCDPISGHTALYWYRQSLGQGLEFLIYFQGNSAPDKSGLPSDRFSAERTGGSVSTLTIQRTQQEDSAVYLCASSPRMGRTEAFFGQGTRLTVV.

The chain uses TRBV5-1 and TRBJ2-1; 9 nucleotides match TRBD2. Per germline, CDR1 SGHRS and CDR2 YFSETQ. J gave up 7 bases and V 9 bases, and 14 bases lay outside the gene matches. This CDR3 has 15 amino acids. CDR3 bases: TGCGCCACCAGGCCGGGAGCGGGAGGTACGAATGAGCAGTTCTTC. Translating gives CATRPGAGGTNEQFF.

The chain carries TRBV5-4 and TRBJ2-3, with D tentatively TRBD1 (5 bases). The germline gives CDR1 SGHNT, CDR2 YYREEE (reference sequence). Between the trimmed V and J ends, which lost 4 bases and 1 base, there was a span of 16 bases. The CDR3 sequence is 16 residues long. The CDR3 DNA reads TGTGCCAGCAGCGCGTTAATAGGGGTAGGCACAGATACGCAGTATTTT. Protein sequence: CASSALIGVGTDTQYF.

The chain employs TRBV19 and TRBJ2-7, with D maybe TRBD1 (6 bases). CDR3 length: 19 amino acids. Trimming removed 1 base from V and 1 base from J, with 23 bases in between. From germline, CDR1 is LNHDA and CDR2 SQIVND (reference sequence). Here the CDR3 reads CASSIAFNIPGAPSYEQYF. The CDR3 DNA sequence: TGTGCCAGTAGTATAGCCTTTAACATTCCAGGGGCACCATCCTACGAGCAGTACTTC.

The chain recombines TRBV7-9 with TRBJ2-7; possibly TRBD2 for D (6 bases). V lost 5 bases and J 3 bases, leaving 20 bases between the germline ends. The CDR3 consists of 16 residues. Germline V gene lookup returns CDR1 SEHNR and CDR2 FQNEAQ (reference sequence). The CDR3 loop reads CASSQSSGQAVYEQYF. Written as DNA, the CDR3 is TGTGCCAGCAGCCAATCCAGCGGGCAAGCGGTCTACGAGCAGTACTTC.

This chain uses TRBV11-2 with TRBJ2-5; D possibly corresponds to TRBD2 (5 bases). The CDR3 length is 16 residues. Deletions cut 2 bases from V and 1 base from J, with 14 bases between. CDR1 and CDR2 (germline): SGHAT, FQNNGV. The CDR3 DNA follows: TGTGCCAGCAGCTTATCTAGCCCAACGGGCCAAGAGACCCAGTACTTC. Translating it yields CASSLSSPTGQETQYF.

The gene calls are TRBV15 and TRBJ1-2, with 7 bases fitting TRBD1. The ends lost 4 bases at V and 9 bases at J; junction bases unmatched: 8. There are 13 residues in the CDR3. From germline, CDR1 is LNHNV and CDR2 YYDKDF (reference sequence). CDR3 in amino acids: CATSNRGPSSYTF. DNA of the CDR3: TGTGCCACCAGCAACAGGGGACCCAGCAGCTACACCTTC.

This clone was seen just once. V is TRBV3-1 (or the pseudogene TRBV3-2) and J is TRBJ1-2; tentative D call: TRBD1 (6 bases). Trimming shortened V by 7 bases and J by 4 bases, and 16 bases separated the two germline ends. In germline, CDR1 is LGHDT, CDR2 YNNKEL (reference sequence). The CDR3 spans 14 residues. The CDR3 spells CASTPGGQSYGYTF. DNA of the CDR3: TGTGCCAGCACCCCGGGGGGCCAGTCCTATGGCTACACCTTC.

This clone was seen a few times. This chain connects TRBV2 to TRBJ2-7; TRBD2 might be the D (5 bases). The V end was cut by 7 bases, the J end by 0 bases, with 10 bases between. This CDR3 is 13 amino acids long. The germline CDR1 and CDR2 sequences are SNHLY and FYNNEI. The CDR3 loop reads CASTWTVSYEQYF. The CDR3 DNA follows: TGTGCCAGCACGTGGACTGTCTCCTACGAGCAGTACTTC.

The chain uses TRBV5-8 and TRBJ1-2, with a tentative D call TRBD1 (5 bases). The V end lost 2 bases, the J end lost 3 bases, and 17 bases lay between the germline ends. The CDR3 length is 16 residues. Per the germline V gene, CDR1 is SGHTS and CDR2 is YDEGEE. Here the CDR3 reads CASSFRGGVQYYGYTF. For the CDR3, the DNA is TGTGCCAGCAGCTTTCGGGGCGGGGTCCAATACTATGGCTACACCTTC.